Listed below are T cell receptor beta chains from one sample, sequenced in a study of radiotherapy plus CTLA-4 blockade in lung cancer. Profiled with immunoSEQ multiplex PCR; TCRdb holds only in-frame clones, not every one. The sample shows 95,000 to 150,000 clones, 75% to 90% of them seen only once. Sequences were derived from peripheral blood, sampled from a patient treated with radiotherapy plus ipilimumab. The receptors here all came from a human donor with non-small cell lung cancer that progressed on radiotherapy plus ipilimumab. The CDR3 runs from the conserved cysteine through the conserved F or W. A D gene is named only where the DNA matches it firmly. The size of a clone is reported for some rows only, either as once, few or many, or as a class for expanded clones.

d_call,clone_size,j_call,v_call,cdr3_nt,cdr3_aa
NA,NA,TRBJ2-7,TRBV18,TGTGCCAGCTCACCGGGAACCTACGAGCAGTACTTC,CASSPGTYEQYF
NA,NA,TRBJ2-3,TRBV5-1,TGCGCCAGCAGCTGGGGAAGGGATACGCAGTATTTT,CASSWGRDTQYF
TRBD2,NA,TRBJ2-3,TRBV11-2,TGTGCCAGCAGCCCAAGCGGGAGAGGCACAGATACGCAGTATTTT,CASSPSGRGTDTQYF
TRBD2,NA,TRBJ2-1,TRBV13,TGTGCCAGCAGCCGCAAAAGCGGGAATGGGGACAATGAGCAGTTCTTC,CASSRKSGNGDNEQFF
NA,NA,TRBJ2-7,TRBV30,TGTGCCTGGAGTGCGGGCAGTTTTTCCTACGAGCAGTACTTC,CAWSAGSFSYEQYF
NA,NA,TRBJ1-1,TRBV6-1,TGTGCCAGCAGGGTACCTCAGGGTGAAGCTTTCTTT,CASRVPQGEAFF
NA,NA,TRBJ2-7,TRBV30,TGTGCCTGGAGTCTAAGGGGGTCCGGAACCGAGCAGTACTTC,CAWSLRGSGTEQYF
TRBD2,NA,TRBJ2-1,TRBV6-1,TGTGCCAGCAGTGAATTAGCGGGAGCCTACAATGAGCAGTTCTTC,CASSELAGAYNEQFF
TRBD1,NA,TRBJ1-3,TRBV2,TGTGCCAGCAGTGAGACAGGGCTACCCTCTGGAAACACCATATATTTT,CASSETGLPSGNTIYF
TRBD2,NA,TRBJ2-1,TRBV27,TGTGCCAGCAGTTTATTCCCGACTAGCGGGAGGGGGAGCTCCTACAATGAGCAGTTCTTC,CASSLFPTSGRGSSYNEQFF
NA,NA,TRBJ2-1,TRBV5-1,TGCGCCAGCAGCCGAAACTATGCCTCCAATGAGCAGTTCTTC,CASSRNYASNEQFF
NA,NA,TRBJ2-7,TRBV4-1,TGCGCCAGCAGCCAAGGGGATTTAAGGGCTAAATCCTACGAGCAGTACTTC,CASSQGDLRAKSYEQYF
NA,NA,TRBJ1-3,TRBV9,TGTGCCAGCAGCGTAGGAACAACCTCTGGAAACACCATATATTTT,CASSVGTTSGNTIYF
NA,once,TRBJ1-2,TRBV7-9,TGTGCCAGCACCGTCACAGGGAGGCATGTGCGGGGCTACACCTTC,CASTVTGRHVRGYTF
NA,NA,TRBJ1-1,TRBV6-1,TGTGCCAGCAGCTCCCAGAAGAACACTGAAGCTTTCTTT,CASSSQKNTEAFF
TRBD1,once,TRBJ1-2,TRBV29-1,TGCAGCGTTGTAGGGGGCAAATCCGATGGCTACACCTTC,CSVVGGKSDGYTF
TRBD2,NA,TRBJ2-7,TRBV5-1,TGCGCCACCAGCACTACGGGACTAGCGGCCTACGAGCAGTACTTC,CATSTTGLAAYEQYF
TRBD2,NA,TRBJ2-1,TRBV5-1,TGCGCCAGCCGGAACACCGGGACTAGCGGCAATGAGCAGTTCTTC,CASRNTGTSGNEQFF
TRBD1,NA,TRBJ1-2,TRBV11-1,TGTGCCAGCAGCTTGGGACAGGGCTATGGCTACACCTTC,CASSLGQGYGYTF
TRBD1,NA,TRBJ1-1,TRBV6-6,TGTGCCAGCAAGACAGGGGGCACTGAAGCTTTCTTT,CASKTGGTEAFF
NA,NA,TRBJ1-1,TRBV29-1,TGCAGCGTTGACAGGGGATATCTTACTGAAGCTTTCTTT,CSVDRGYLTEAFF
TRBD2,NA,TRBJ2-1,TRBV5-1,TGCGCCAGCAGCCCCCTTAGGGGACTAGCGGGAGATGGCAATGAGCAGTTCTTC,CASSPLRGLAGDGNEQFF
NA,NA,TRBJ2-7,TRBV5-4,TGTGCCAGCAGCTTTCAGCCAAATGAGCTGGAGCAGTACTTC,CASSFQPNELEQYF
NA,NA,TRBJ1-2,TRBV7-9,TGTGCCAGCAGCTTAGAGGGGGATCTGGGCTACACCTTC,CASSLEGDLGYTF
NA,NA,TRBJ1-3,TRBV18,TGTGCCAGCTCACTCAGGGACGGAAACACCATATATTTT,CASSLRDGNTIYF
TRBD1,NA,TRBJ2-1,TRBV7-2,TGTGCCAGCAGCTCCCTCCGGACAGGAGACAATGAGCAGTTCTTC,CASSSLRTGDNEQFF
TRBD1,NA,TRBJ2-7,TRBV27,TGTGCCAGCTGGGGGACAGGGGGCGCCTCGTTC,CASWGTGGASF
NA,NA,TRBJ2-1,TRBV5-1,TGCGCCAGCAGGTTTGTAGGGGTCCCCGAGCAGTTCTTC,CASRFVGVPEQFF
TRBD1,NA,TRBJ2-4,TRBV11-1,TGTGCCAGCAGCCCGAGGGACAGCCCTGGGAACATTCAGTACTTC,CASSPRDSPGNIQYF
NA,NA,TRBJ2-4,TRBV2,TGTGCCAGCACCCTGGGGGGGGCTCAGAAAAACATTCAGTACTTC,CASTLGGAQKNIQYF
NA,NA,TRBJ2-7,TRBV4-1,TGCGCCAGCAGCCTAGAACTGCGTGGCTACGAGCAGTACTTC,CASSLELRGYEQYF
TRBD1,NA,TRBJ1-1,TRBV6-5,TGTGCCAGCAGTTACGACAGGGTAAAGGCTGAAGCTTTCTTT,CASSYDRVKAEAFF
NA,NA,TRBJ2-7,TRBV28,TGTGCCAGCAGTTCGCCGGGCCCCGGGGACGAGCAGTACTTC,CASSSPGPGDEQYF
TRBD1,NA,TRBJ2-2,TRBV30,TGTGCCTGGAGTCCCCTCCCAGGACAGGGGAACACCGGGGAGCTGTTTTTT,CAWSPLPGQGNTGELFF
TRBD2,NA,TRBJ2-1,TRBV9,TGTGCCAGCAGCGTACAAGGACTAGCCAATGAGCAGTTCTTC,CASSVQGLANEQFF
NA,NA,TRBJ2-2,TRBV5-1,TGCGCCAGCAGCCCAGAACAGGGTATGACCGGGGAGCTGTTTTTT,CASSPEQGMTGELFF
TRBD2,NA,TRBJ2-2,TRBV5-1,TGCGCCAGCAGCTTTCTAGCGGGAGATCCCGGGGAGCTGTTTTTT,CASSFLAGDPGELFF
TRBD2,once,TRBJ2-3,TRBV7-7,TGTGCTAGCAGCCCACTAGCGGGAGGAGTCTCAGATACGCAGTATTTT,CASSPLAGGVSDTQYF
NA,NA,TRBJ2-7,TRBV4-1,TGCGCCAGCAGTCAAGATTCCGCCTTCCGTTACGAGCAGTACTTC,CASSQDSAFRYEQYF
NA,NA,TRBJ1-1,TRBV2,TGTGCCAGCACCCTAAGGGGTTGGGGGGCTCCTGAAGCTTTCTTT,CASTLRGWGAPEAFF
NA,NA,TRBJ2-3,TRBV5-4,TGTGCCAGCAGCACAGGGCGCACAGATACGCAGTATTTT,CASSTGRTDTQYF
NA,NA,TRBJ2-1,TRBV27,TGTGCCAGCAGGGCCCAAAGACTAGAGCAGTTCTTC,CASRAQRLEQFF
TRBD2,few,TRBJ2-7,TRBV18,TGTGCCAGCTCACCACGACTAGCGGGACTAAGCTCCTACGAGCAGTACTTC,CASSPRLAGLSSYEQYF
NA,NA,TRBJ1-1,TRBV14,TGTGCCAGCAGCCAAGATCTCGGTCATTTGAACACTGAAGCTTTCTTT,CASSQDLGHLNTEAFF